Each of the 2 T cell receptor beta chains below was sequenced from the same sample in a study of T cells expressing NK-cell markers. TCRdb re-called the 5' RACE reads, yielding one record per CDR3 amino acid sequence without DNA. The sample holds some 410,000 distinct CDR3 sequences. What was sequenced was blood T cells: a sorted CD56 or NKG2C T cell subset, CD4+ or CD8+ T cells, or bulk PBMC T cells (not recorded which). Receptor source: a woman between 18 and 70 years old in good health.

The chain links TRBV14 to TRBJ1-2; lacking DNA, the TRBD1 call made by TCRdb goes unchecked. Looked up from germline, CDR1 is SGHDN and CDR2 is FVKESK. The CDR3 runs 14 residues. CDR3 sequence reads: CASSRSQGSRGYTF. The full variable domain, its missing parts supplied by reference TRBV14 and TRBJ1-2, is EAGVTQFPSHSVIEKGQTVTLRCDPISGHDNLYWYRRVMGKEIKFLLHFVKESKQDESGMPNNRFLAERTGGTYSTLKVQPAELEDSGVYFCASSRSQGSRGYTFGSGTRLTVV.

The rearrangement joins TRBV6-2 or TRBV6-3 to TRBJ1-5; absent DNA, TCRdb's TRBD1 call cannot be checked. Germline V lookup: CDR1 MNHEY, CDR2 SVGEGT. The CDR3 has 17 amino acids. This CDR3 is CASSPRTLQRSNQPQHF.